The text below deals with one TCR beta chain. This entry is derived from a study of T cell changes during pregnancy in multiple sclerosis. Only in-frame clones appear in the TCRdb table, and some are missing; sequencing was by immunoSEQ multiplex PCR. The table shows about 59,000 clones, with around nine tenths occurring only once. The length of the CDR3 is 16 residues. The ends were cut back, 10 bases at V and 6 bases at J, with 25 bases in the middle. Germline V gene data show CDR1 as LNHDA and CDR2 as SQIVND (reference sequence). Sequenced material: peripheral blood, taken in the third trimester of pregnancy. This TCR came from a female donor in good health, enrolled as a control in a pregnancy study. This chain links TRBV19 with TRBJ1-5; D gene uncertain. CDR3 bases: TGTGCCACCTCTGCTGTACCGGGCTCAGCGGGTCAGCCCCAGCATTTT. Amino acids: CATSAVPGSAGQPQHF.